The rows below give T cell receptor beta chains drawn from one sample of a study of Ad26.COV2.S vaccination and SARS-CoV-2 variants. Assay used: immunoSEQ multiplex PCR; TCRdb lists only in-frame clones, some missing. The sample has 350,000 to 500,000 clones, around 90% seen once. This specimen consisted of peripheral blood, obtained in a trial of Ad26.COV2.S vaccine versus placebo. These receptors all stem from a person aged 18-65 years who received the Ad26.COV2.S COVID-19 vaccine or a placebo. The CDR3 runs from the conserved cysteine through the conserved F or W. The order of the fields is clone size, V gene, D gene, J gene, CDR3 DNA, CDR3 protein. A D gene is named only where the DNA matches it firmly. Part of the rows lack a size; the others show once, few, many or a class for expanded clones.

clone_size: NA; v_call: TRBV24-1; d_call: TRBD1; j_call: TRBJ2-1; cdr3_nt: TGTGCCACCAGTGATTTCCGGGACAGGGAGGTTAATGAGCAGTTCTTC; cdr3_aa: CATSDFRDREVNEQFF
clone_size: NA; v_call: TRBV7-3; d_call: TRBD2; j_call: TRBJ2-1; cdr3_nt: TGTGCCAGCAGCCTAAAGGGGACTAGCGGGATTAATGAGCAGTTCTTC; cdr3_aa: CASSLKGTSGINEQFF
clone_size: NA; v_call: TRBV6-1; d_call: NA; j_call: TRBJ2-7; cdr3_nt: TGTGCCAGCAGTGAAGCGCGAGGAGGGACTGAAGACTTGGACGAGCAGTACTTC; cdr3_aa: CASSEARGGTEDLDEQYF
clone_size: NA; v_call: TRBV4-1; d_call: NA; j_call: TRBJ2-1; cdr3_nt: TGCGCCAGCAGCCAAGAGGCAGGGGCCAATTATTACAATGAGCAGTTCTTC; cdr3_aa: CASSQEAGANYYNEQFF
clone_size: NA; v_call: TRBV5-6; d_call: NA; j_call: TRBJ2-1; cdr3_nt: TGTGCCAGCAGCTTGGAGTCTGGGCTCAGATACAATGAGCAGTTCTTC; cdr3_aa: CASSLESGLRYNEQFF
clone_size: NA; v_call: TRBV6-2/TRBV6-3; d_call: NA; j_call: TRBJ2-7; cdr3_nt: TGTGCCAGCAGTTACTCTCCAGGGGTGGGTGAGCAGTACTTC; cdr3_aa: CASSYSPGVGEQYF
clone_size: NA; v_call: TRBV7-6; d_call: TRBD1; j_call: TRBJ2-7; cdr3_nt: TGTGCCAGCAGCTTAAGGGGACAGGGTCCCTACGAGCAGTACTTC; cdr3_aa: CASSLRGQGPYEQYF
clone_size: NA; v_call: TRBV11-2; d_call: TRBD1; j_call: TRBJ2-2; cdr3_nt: TGTGCCAGCAGTTATGACAGGGTCGAGACCGGGGAGCTGTTTTTT; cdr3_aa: CASSYDRVETGELFF
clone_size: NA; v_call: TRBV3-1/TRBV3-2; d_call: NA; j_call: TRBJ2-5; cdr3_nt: TGTGCCAGCAGCCAGGCTCGGGAGACCCAGTACTTC; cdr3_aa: CASSQARETQYF
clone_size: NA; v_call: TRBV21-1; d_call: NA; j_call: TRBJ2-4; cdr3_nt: TGTGCCAGCAGCAAAGAGAGGCAGATAGCCAAAAACATTCAGTACTTC; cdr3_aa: CASSKERQIAKNIQYF
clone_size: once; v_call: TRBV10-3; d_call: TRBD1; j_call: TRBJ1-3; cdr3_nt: TGTGCCATCGGACAGGGGAGTTCTGGAAACACCATATATTTT; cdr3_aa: CAIGQGSSGNTIYF
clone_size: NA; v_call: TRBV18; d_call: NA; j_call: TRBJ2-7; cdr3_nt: TGTGCCAGCTCACCACCAGGGGGCTACGAGCAGTACTTC; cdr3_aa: CASSPPGGYEQYF
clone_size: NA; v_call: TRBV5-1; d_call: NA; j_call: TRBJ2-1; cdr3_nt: TGCGCCAGCAGCTTGGAGTCGGCACTACAGGATGAGCAGTTCTTC; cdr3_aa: CASSLESALQDEQFF
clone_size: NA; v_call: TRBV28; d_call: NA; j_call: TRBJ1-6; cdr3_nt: TGTGCCAGCAGTTTATCGAACTCACCCCTCCACTTT; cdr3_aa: CASSLSNSPLHF
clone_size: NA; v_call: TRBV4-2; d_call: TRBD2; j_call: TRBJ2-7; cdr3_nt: TGTGCCAGCAGCCAAGATCGGGCTAGCGGGAGTACCGAGCAGTACTTC; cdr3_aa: CASSQDRASGSTEQYF
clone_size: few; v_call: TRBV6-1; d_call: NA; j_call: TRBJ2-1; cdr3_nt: TGTGCCAGCAGTGAAGCGATAGAAGGGGCCTACAATGAGCAGTTCTTC; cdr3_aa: CASSEAIEGAYNEQFF
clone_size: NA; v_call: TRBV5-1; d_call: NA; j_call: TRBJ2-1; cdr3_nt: TGCGCCAGCAGCTTGCAGGACCTCAATGAGCAGTTCTTC; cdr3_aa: CASSLQDLNEQFF
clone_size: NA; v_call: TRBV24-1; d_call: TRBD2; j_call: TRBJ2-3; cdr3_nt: TGTGCCACGGCGCGGGAGGCCAGCACAGATACGCAGTATTTT; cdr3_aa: CATAREASTDTQYF
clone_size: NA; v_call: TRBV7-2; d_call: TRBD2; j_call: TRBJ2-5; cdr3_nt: TGTGCCAGCAGCATTCAACTAGCGGGCCAAGAGACCCAGTACTTC; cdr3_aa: CASSIQLAGQETQYF
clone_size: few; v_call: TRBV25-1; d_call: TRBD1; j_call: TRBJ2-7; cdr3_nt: TGTGCCAGCAGTCCATGGGACAGCTACGAGCAGTACTTC; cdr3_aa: CASSPWDSYEQYF
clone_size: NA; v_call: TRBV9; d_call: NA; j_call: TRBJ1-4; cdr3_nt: TGTGCCAGCAGCGTAGCAGAGGGAGCGTACGAAAAACTGTTTTTT; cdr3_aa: CASSVAEGAYEKLFF
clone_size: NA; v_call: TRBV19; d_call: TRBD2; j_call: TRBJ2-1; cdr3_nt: TGTGCCAGTAGTATAGGTAGCGGGAGCTCCTACAATGAGCAGTTCTTC; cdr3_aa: CASSIGSGSSYNEQFF
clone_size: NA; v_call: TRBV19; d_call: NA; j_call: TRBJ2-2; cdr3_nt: TGTGCCAGTAGTGTCGGACGGTTTACCGGGGAGCTGTTTTTT; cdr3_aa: CASSVGRFTGELFF
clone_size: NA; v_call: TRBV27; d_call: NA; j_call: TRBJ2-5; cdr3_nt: TGTGCCAGGGCGATTCGAGAGCGCCAAGAGACCCAGTACTTC; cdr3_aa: CARAIRERQETQYF
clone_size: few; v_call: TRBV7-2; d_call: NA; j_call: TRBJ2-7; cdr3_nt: TGTGCCAGCAGCTTATGGGAGTTAGGCGAGCAGTACTTC; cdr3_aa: CASSLWELGEQYF
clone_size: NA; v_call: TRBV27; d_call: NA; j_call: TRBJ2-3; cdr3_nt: TGTGCCAGCAGATCAGGGATTCAAGATACGCAGTATTTT; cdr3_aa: CASRSGIQDTQYF
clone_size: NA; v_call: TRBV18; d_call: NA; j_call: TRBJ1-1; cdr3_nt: TGTGCCAGCTCACCAGAGGGGGGCCCCGGGGCTTTCTTT; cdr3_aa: CASSPEGGPGAFF
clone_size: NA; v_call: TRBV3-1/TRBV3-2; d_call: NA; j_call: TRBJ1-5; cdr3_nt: TGTGCCAGCAGCCAAGAAGTTCCCTTGGGTCAGCCCCAGCATTTT; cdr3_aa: CASSQEVPLGQPQHF
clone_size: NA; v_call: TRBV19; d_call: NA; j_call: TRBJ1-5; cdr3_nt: TGTGCCAGTAGTATAGTGGGTCAGCCCCAGCATTTT; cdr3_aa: CASSIVGQPQHF
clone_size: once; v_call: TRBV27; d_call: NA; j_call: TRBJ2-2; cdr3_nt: TGTGCCAGCGGGAGTCGAAACACCGGGGAGCTGTTTTTT; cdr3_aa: CASGSRNTGELFF
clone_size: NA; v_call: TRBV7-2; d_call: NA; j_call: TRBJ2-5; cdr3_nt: TGTGCCAGCAGCTTAGTAGCAAGGGGGGGGAGGGAGACCCAGTACTTC; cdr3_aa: CASSLVARGGRETQYF
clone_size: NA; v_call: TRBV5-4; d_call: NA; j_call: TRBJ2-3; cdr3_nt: TGTGCCAGCAAGGAAGACGGGGGAAGTGGAAGGGATACGCAGTATTTT; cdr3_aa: CASKEDGGSGRDTQYF
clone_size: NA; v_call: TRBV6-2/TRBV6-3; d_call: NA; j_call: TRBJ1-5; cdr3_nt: TGTGCCAGCAGTTACGGGGGTCTCTATCAGCCCCAGCATTTT; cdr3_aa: CASSYGGLYQPQHF
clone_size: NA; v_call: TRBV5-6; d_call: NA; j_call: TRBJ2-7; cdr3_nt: TGTGCCAGCAGCTTTGGACAGACCTACGAGCAGTACTTC; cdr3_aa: CASSFGQTYEQYF
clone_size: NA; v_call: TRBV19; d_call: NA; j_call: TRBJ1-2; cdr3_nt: TGTGCCAGTCACGGGCCTCCCTATGGCTACACCTTC; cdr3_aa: CASHGPPYGYTF
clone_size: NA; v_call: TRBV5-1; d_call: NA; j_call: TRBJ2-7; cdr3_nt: TGCGCCAGCAGCTTGATGGCCGAGCAGTACTTC; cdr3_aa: CASSLMAEQYF
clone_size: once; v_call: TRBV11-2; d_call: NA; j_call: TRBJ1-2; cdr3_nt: TGTGCCAGCAGCGCTGGGGTCGGGGGGCAGGACTATGGCTACACCTTC; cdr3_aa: CASSAGVGGQDYGYTF
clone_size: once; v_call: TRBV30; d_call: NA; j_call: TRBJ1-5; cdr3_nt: TGTGCCTGGAGTGTACAAAGCAATCAGCCCCAGCATTTT; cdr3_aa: CAWSVQSNQPQHF
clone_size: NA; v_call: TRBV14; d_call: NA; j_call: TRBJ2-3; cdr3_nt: TGTGCCAGCAGCCAAGATTACGGGAGTAGCACAGATACGCAGTATTTT; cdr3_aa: CASSQDYGSSTDTQYF
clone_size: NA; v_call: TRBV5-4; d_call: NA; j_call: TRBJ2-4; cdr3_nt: TGTGCCAGCAGCGTAGACCCAGTCCTAGCCAAAAACATTCAGTACTTC; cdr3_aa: CASSVDPVLAKNIQYF
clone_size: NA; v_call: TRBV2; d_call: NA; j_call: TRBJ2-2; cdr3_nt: TGTGCCAGCAGTGAAGGGCAGGGGATGGGAACCGGGGAGCTGTTTTTT; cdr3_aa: CASSEGQGMGTGELFF
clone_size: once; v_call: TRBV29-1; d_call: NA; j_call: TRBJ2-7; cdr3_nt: TGCAGCGTTGTAGTGACGGGAGACGGCGAGCAGTACTTC; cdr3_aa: CSVVVTGDGEQYF
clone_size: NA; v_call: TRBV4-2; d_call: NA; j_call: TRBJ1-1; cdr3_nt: TGTGCCAGCAGCCAAGATGGGGTTGGCACTGAAGCTTTCTTT; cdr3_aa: CASSQDGVGTEAFF
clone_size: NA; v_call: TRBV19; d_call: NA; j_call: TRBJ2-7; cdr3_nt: TGTGCCAGTAGTCCCGGGAACAACTACGAGCAGTACTTC; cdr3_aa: CASSPGNNYEQYF